These T cell receptor beta chains were read from a single sample in a study of cytomegalovirus exposure and HLA in healthy donors. Method: immunoSEQ multiplex PCR; TCRdb's copy keeps in-frame clones and lacks some. Of about 140,000 clones listed, 65% to 90% are singletons. The sequenced material came from PBMCs. These receptors were taken from a woman under 40 in good health and CMV-seronegative. CDR3s leave out the opening cysteine and the closing phenylalanine or tryptophan. Each record gives: V gene, CDR3 protein.

>TRBV28
ASSLVSLGYGYT
>TRBV6-5
ASSYSGDYGYT
>TRBV25-1
ASYHDRRYGYT
>TRBV10-3
AISDGGATDTQY
>TRBV6-5
ASSFRGQGGTEAF
>TRBV19
ASRYRRDTEAF
>TRBV6-5
ASSPSPGLEQY
>TRBV28
ASSLLVSRDIPDTQY
>TRBV4-2
ASRGGQGAGEKLF
>TRBV6-5
ASSPWEFSNTEAF
>TRBV6-5
ASSYGIGGAEAF
>TRBV30
AWSVGGGQPQH
>TRBV29-1
SVVRGGGGELF